This entry lists 22 T cell receptor beta chains sequenced from one sample in a study of blood T cells in healthy people across ages. The second PCR ran roughly 7 to 11 cycles with a sample-barcoded 5' primer and J-beta primers. MiXCR, run by TCRdb on the 5' RACE reads, gives a single entry per CDR3 protein. The sample has about 1,400,000 distinct CDR3 sequences; approximately 60% are singletons. The sequenced material came from blood. These receptors all stem from a man younger than 35 in good health.

Only one count was recorded for this clonotype. DNA for the CDR3: TGTGCCAGCAGCTTTTCAGGGATTTATGGCTACACCTTC. It is translated as CASSFSGIYGYTF. The chain couples TRBV11-2 to TRBJ1-2; the D gene is possibly TRBD1 (5 bases). The CDR3 contains 13 residues. The V gene's germline CDR1 is SGHAT and CDR2 FQNNGV. V gave up 3 bases and J gave up 5 bases, with 10 bases separating them.

V gene TRBV12-5 combines with J gene TRBJ2-7, with D possibly TRBD1 on 6 matching bases. Trimming shortened V by 1 base and J by 1 base, and 11 bases separated the two germline ends. The germline V gene has CDR1 LGHNT and CDR2 FRNRAP. The CDR3 loop spans 15 amino acids. CDR3 in amino acids: CASGLGQVPSYEQYF. The CDR3 DNA reads as TGTGCTAGTGGTTTGGGACAGGTGCCTTCCTACGAGCAGTACTTC.

V gene TRBV5-1 combines with J gene TRBJ2-3; a possible D gene is TRBD2 (5 bases). Per the germline V gene, CDR1 is SGHRS and CDR2 is YFSETQ. The CDR3 length is 15 residues. Trimming took off 2 bases at V and 6 bases at J, with 16 bases between the two ends. The DNA for the CDR3 is TGCGCCAGCAGCTTAACAGCGGAGGACCCCGATACGCAGTATTTT. Its translation is CASSLTAEDPDTQYF.

This clonotype was recorded a few times. J is TRBJ1-4 and V is TRBV5-1; D unclear. Trimming took 2 bases from V and 7 from J, leaving 9 bases between them. This CDR3 is built from 13 residues. From germline, CDR1 is SGHRS and CDR2 YFSETQ. The chain's CDR3 is CASSLGLREKLFF. CDR3 coding DNA: TGCGCCAGCAGCTTAGGTCTCCGTGAAAAACTGTTTTTT.

The V gene is TRBV7-9, the J gene TRBJ2-1, with TRBD1 identical over 9 bases. The length of the CDR3 is 17 residues. CDR1 and CDR2 (germline): SEHNR, FQNEAQ (reference sequence). Germline trimming cut 4 bases from V and 2 bases from J; bases unmatched to any gene: 9. CDR3 nucleotides: TGTGCCAGCAGCTCGCCCGGGACAGGGAAGACCTACAATGAGCAGTTCTTC. The encoded protein is CASSSPGTGKTYNEQFF.

V and J are TRBV12-3 or TRBV12-4 and TRBJ1-2; 8 positions agree with TRBD1. J gave up 4 bases and V 3 bases, and 7 bases lay outside the gene matches. The CDR3 is made up of 15 amino acids. This chain's CDR3 is CASSFGGRGLYGYTF. CDR3 bases: TGTGCCAGCAGTTTCGGGGGCAGGGGGCTCTATGGCTACACCTTC.

The chain uses TRBV10-3 and TRBJ1-4; D not certain. This CDR3 is built from 13 residues. V was clipped by 0 bases and J by 8 bases, with 7 bases between them. CDR1 is ENHRY and CDR2 is SYGVKD in the germline V gene. The CDR3 is CAISESSPEKLFF. DNA of the CDR3: TGTGCCATCAGTGAGTCGTCGCCAGAAAAACTGTTTTTT.

V gene TRBV10-3 combines with J gene TRBJ2-5; D remains ambiguous. The end of the DNA fits TRBJ2-7 better, so the J call may be wrong. CDR3 length equals 14 residues. CDR1 is ENHRY and CDR2 is SYGVKD in the germline V gene. CDR3 residues: CAISEPDNFYEQYF. The CDR3 region has the DNA TGTGCCATCAGTGAGCCAGACAACTTCTACGAGCAGTACTTC.

J is TRBJ1-1 and V is TRBV20-1; D is possibly TRBD1 (6 bases). The germline V gene encodes CDR1 DFQATT and CDR2 SNEGSKA (reference sequence). The length of the CDR3 is 12 residues. Trimming stripped 6 bases from V and 4 bases from J, with 12 bases between. CDR3 coding DNA: TGCAGTGCACCCACAGGGAGCACTGAAGCTTTCTTT. Protein product: CSAPTGSTEAFF.

The rearrangement links TRBV28 to TRBJ2-1, with D perhaps matching TRBD1 or TRBD2 (5 bases each). Trimming removed 6 bases at V and 9 bases at J, with 18 bases between. Germline-derived CDR1 and CDR2 are MDHEN and SYDVKM. The CDR3 loop spans 14 amino acids. CDR3 sequence: CASRKRDLRGEQFF. The CDR3 bases are TGTGCCAGCAGAAAACGGGATCTTAGGGGTGAGCAGTTCTTC.

The rearrangement links TRBV4-1 to TRBJ2-7, with 9 nucleotides matching TRBD2. The CDR3 is 14 amino acids. Losses at the gene ends were 4 bases for V and 4 bases for J; bases not matched to a gene: 5. Germline CDR1 and CDR2: MGHRA and YSYEKL. For the CDR3, the DNA is TGCGCCAGCAGCCTCTCCCTAGCGGGGTACGAGCAGTACTTC. Translation gives CASSLSLAGYEQYF.

This chain uses TRBV6-5 with TRBJ2-2; D unclear. Germline CDR1 MNHEY, CDR2 SVGAGI. CDR3 length: 15 amino acids. Trimming left V 2 bases short and J 4 bases short, with 11 bases between. The CDR3 nucleotides read TGTGCCAGCAGTTACCCCGGGCGAGGCACCGGGGAGCTGTTTTTT. It codes for CASSYPGRGTGELFF.

The chain recombines TRBV4-2 with TRBJ2-3; no firm D call. Germline V gives CDR1 LGHNA, CDR2 YNFKEQ. This CDR3 has 15 residues. V was cut by 0 bases and J by 5 bases, with 12 bases left in between. The CDR3 DNA follows: TGTGCCAGCAGCCAAGATGCCGGCAGCCTAGATACGCAGTATTTT. Translated: CASSQDAGSLDTQYF.

As DNA, the CDR3 is TGTGCCATCAGTGAACGGGCCGGATTGAGGGACAATGAGCAGTTCTTC. Translation gives CAISERAGLRDNEQFF. The chain uses TRBV10-3 and TRBJ2-1, with a possible D match to TRBD2 (5 bases). This CDR3 is built from 16 residues. The germline V and J ends were trimmed by 3 bases and 5 bases, with 17 bases remaining between them. Germline V gene data show CDR1 as ENHRY and CDR2 as SYGVKD.

There are a few counts of this clonotype. The gene calls are TRBV18 and TRBJ1-1; D possibly corresponds to TRBD1 (6 bases). The CDR3 sequence is 14 residues long. Germline V CDR1 and CDR2: KGHSH, LQKENI. Trimming pared 3 bases from V and 2 bases from J, leaving 10 bases between. In DNA form, the CDR3 reads TGTGCCAGCTCACCCCAGGGGATTAACACTGAAGCTTTCTTT. Translating gives CASSPQGINTEAFF.

In this sample, this clonotype turned up a few times. This rearrangement joins TRBV4-1 to TRBJ1-5, with D unclear. V dropped 1 base and J dropped 7 bases, with 14 bases sitting between them. The germline gives CDR1 MGHRA, CDR2 YSYEKL. The CDR3 contains 15 residues. CDR3 in DNA: TGCGCCAGCAGCCAAGTCATGGCATCGGTCCAGCCCCAGCATTTT. Its protein product is CASSQVMASVQPQHF.

The J gene is TRBJ2-7, the V gene TRBV6-6; 10 bases are a match to TRBD1. Germline V gene data show CDR1 as MNHNY and CDR2 as SVGAGI (reference sequence). CDR3 length: 16 residues. V trimming: 2 bases; J trimming: 3 bases; junction bases outside the gene matches: 7. The CDR3 bases are TGTGCCAGCAGTTACCCCCAGGACAGGGGGTTCTACGAGCAGTACTTC. It is translated as CASSYPQDRGFYEQYF.

V and J are TRBV20-1 and TRBJ2-5, with unresolved D. Between the trimmed V and J ends, which lost 3 bases and 6 bases, there was a span of 17 bases. Germline CDR1 DFQATT, CDR2 SNEGSKA (reference sequence). The CDR3 has 14 residues. CDR3 bases: TGCAGTGCTAGGTTCGCGGAAAGCCCTCAGACCCAGTACTTC. This gives the protein CSARFAESPQTQYF.

This clonotype was found a few times. The chain is built from TRBV6-5 and TRBJ2-1; TRBD2 aligns across 7 bases. CDR3 length: 14 residues. Per the germline V gene, CDR1 is MNHEY and CDR2 is SVGAGI. After removal of 2 bases from V and 5 bases from J, the junction contained 3 bases not matched to a gene. The CDR3 DNA sequence: TGTGCCAGCAGTTACGCGGGAGCTAACAATGAGCAGTTCTTC. Translation gives CASSYAGANNEQFF.

This clonotype turned up a few times. The gene calls are TRBV5-1 and TRBJ2-1; 7 nucleotides agree with TRBD1. Per the germline V gene, CDR1 is SGHRS and CDR2 is YFSETQ. There are 14 residues in the CDR3. With 7 bases clipped from V and 7 bases from J, the junction kept 11 bases outside the gene matches. The CDR3 here is CASARDSPLNEQFF. The CDR3 bases are TGCGCCAGCGCCAGGGACAGTCCTTTAAATGAGCAGTTCTTC.

The chain links TRBV7-4 to TRBJ2-7; tentative D call: TRBD1 (6 bases). From germline, CDR1 is SGHVT and CDR2 SQSDAQ. V lost 7 bases and J 5 bases, leaving 21 bases between the germline ends. The CDR3 has 15 amino acids. This chain's CDR3 is CASNCTGKAFDEQYF. CDR3 DNA sequence: TGTGCCAGCAACTGCACAGGGAAGGCTTTCGACGAGCAGTACTTC.

The chain has TRBV4-2 and TRBJ2-3, with unresolved D. The CDR3 loop spans 15 amino acids. Germline CDR1 reads LGHNA; CDR2 reads YNFKEQ. Trimming took 1 base from V and 0 from J, leaving 8 bases between them. The CDR3, as DNA: TGTGCCAGCAGCCAAGGGACGGTGAGCACAGATACGCAGTATTTT. Its translation: CASSQGTVSTDTQYF.